The 18 T cell receptor beta chains below were found in one sample sequenced in a study of vaccination and CD4 T cells after COVID-19. The Oncomine TCR Beta short-read assay sequenced DNA from cultured CD4+ T cells. Using its own MiXCR run on the PCR reads, TCRdb lists one record per CDR3 protein. The data show about 11,000 distinct CDR3 sequences, 65% to 75% seen once. Their specific antigens are unknown. As to treatment: approximately 10-day PBMC culture with coronavirus spike peptide pools or control peptides (ViraFEST assay). Material for sequencing was CD4+ T cells from blood, cultured in vitro. These receptors all come from a human donor who had recovered from COVID-19.

The gene calls are TRBV5-1 and TRBJ2-7, with D tentatively TRBD1 or TRBD2 (5 bases each). The CDR3 consists of 13 residues. Germline CDR1 SGHRS, CDR2 YFSETQ. V gave up 4 bases and J gave up 5 bases, with 13 bases separating them. CDR3 bases: TGCGCCAGCAGCCCGAGGGACCCCAACGAGCAGTACTTC. This translates into CASSPRDPNEQYF.

This clonotype was counted once. V is TRBV7-9 and J is TRBJ2-1, with a possible D match to TRBD2 (6 bases). Trimming pared 5 bases from V and 6 bases from J, leaving 14 bases between. The CDR3 runs to 14 residues. Germline CDR1 is SEHNR and CDR2 is FQNEAQ (reference sequence). The CDR3 DNA sequence: TGTGCCAGCAGCCAGGGACTCCTAGGCAATGAGCAGTTCTTC. Translated: CASSQGLLGNEQFF.

In its sample, this clonotype was seen once. The rearrangement uses TRBV19 and TRBJ1-6, with D possibly being TRBD1 (6 bases). Germline V gene sequence: CDR1 LNHDA, CDR2 SQIVND (reference sequence). The V end was cut by 5 bases, the J end by 9 bases, with 14 bases between. The CDR3 extends over 14 amino acids. This CDR3 reads CASSSTGGGSPLHF. The CDR3 coding sequence is TGTGCCAGTAGTTCGACAGGCGGTGGTTCACCCCTCCACTTT.

This clonotype was picked up a small number of times. This chain connects TRBV20-1 to TRBJ1-3; maybe TRBD1 (5 bases). Trimming shortened V by 0 bases and J by 3 bases, and 9 bases separated the two germline ends. Germline CDR1 is DFQATT and CDR2 is SNEGSKA (reference sequence). The CDR3 sequence is 14 residues long. The CDR3 nucleotides read TGCAGTGCTAGAGAACGAGGGGTTGGAAACACCATATATTTT. The encoded protein is CSARERGVGNTIYF.

The V and J genes are TRBV11-2 and TRBJ2-3, with 11 nucleotides matching TRBD2. Germline CDR1 and CDR2: SGHAT and FQNNGV. This CDR3 has 18 residues. Unmatched junction bases numbered 12, after V lost 1 base and J lost 6 bases. The chain's CDR3 is CASSLGGLAGGFGDTQYF. The CDR3 coding sequence is TGTGCCAGCAGCTTAGGAGGGCTAGCGGGGGGTTTCGGGGATACGCAGTATTTT.

The rearrangement joins TRBV7-8 to TRBJ2-1; TRBD2 matches 7 bases. The length of the CDR3 is 14 residues. Per germline, CDR1 SGHVS and CDR2 FQNEAQ. V trimming: 5 bases; J trimming: 15 bases; junction bases outside the gene matches: 16. DNA of the CDR3: TGTGCCAGCAGCCCGAGCCCTAGCGGCACATTCCCGTTCTTC. Amino acid sequence: CASSPSPSGTFPFF. The whole variable domain, remainder taken from reference TRBV7-8 and TRBJ2-1, is GAGVSQSPRYKVAKRGQDVALRCDPISGHVSLFWYQQALGQGPEFLTYFQNEAQLDKSGLPSDRFFAERPEGSVSTLKIQRTQQEDSAVYLCASSPSPSGTFPFFGPGTRLTVL.

The chain recombines TRBV6-5 with TRBJ2-7, with 7 bases lining up with TRBD2. The CDR3 totals 15 residues. V lost 4 bases to trimming and J lost 0 bases; unmatched junction nucleotides: 6. Germline V CDR1 and CDR2: MNHEY, SVGAGI. CDR3 nucleotides: TGTGCCAGCAGTTCTACTAGCGAGGGCTCCTACGAGCAGTACTTC. It translates to CASSSTSEGSYEQYF.

The chain links TRBV6-1 to TRBJ2-7; D tentatively reads TRBD1 or TRBD2 (5 bases each). This CDR3 region has 15 residues. With 7 bases removed from V and 6 bases from J, the gap between germline ends came to 22 bases. The germline gives CDR1 MNHNS, CDR2 SASEGT. The CDR3 bases are TGTGCCAGCAAGAGGGACCAAACGTCCGCTGGCGAGCAGTACTTC. Translating gives CASKRDQTSAGEQYF.

This chain's CDR3 is CSATQTFMNTEAFF. CDR3 bases: TGCAGTGCTACTCAAACGTTCATGAACACTGAAGCTTTCTTT. V usage is TRBV20-1 and J usage is TRBJ1-1, with D unclear. Germline loops: CDR1 DFQATT, CDR2 SNEGSKA (reference sequence). CDR3 length: 14 residues. V shed 4 bases and J shed 0 bases, with 12 bases lying between them.

The chain carries TRBV12-3 or TRBV12-4 and TRBJ2-5; 9 bases agree with TRBD1. This CDR3 comprises 15 residues. V lost 4 bases to trimming and J lost 2 bases; unmatched junction nucleotides: 5. The CDR3 coding sequence is TGTGCCAGCAGTTCGTCGACAGGGGGTCAAGAGACCCAGTACTTC. This gives the protein CASSSSTGGQETQYF.

J is TRBJ2-3 and V is TRBV20-1; the match to TRBD2 covers 9 bases. Germline lookup yields CDR1 DFQATT and CDR2 SNEGSKA (reference sequence). The CDR3 contains 14 residues. V lost 0 bases and J lost 3; bases outside the gene matches: 1. Here the CDR3 reads CSARDSGSTDTQYF. CDR3 in DNA: TGCAGTGCTAGAGATAGCGGGAGTACAGATACGCAGTATTTT.

The sample holds one count of this clonotype. The chain couples TRBV4-3 to TRBJ1-3, with 7 bases that match TRBD1. CDR1 is LGHNA and CDR2 is YSLEER in the germline V gene. The CDR3 is 14 amino acids. Trimming cost V 5 bases and J 1 base; bases outside gene matches: 2. The CDR3 spells CASSLTGSGNTIYF. CDR3 nucleotides: TGCGCCAGCAGCTTGACAGGGTCTGGAAACACCATATATTTT.

In this sample, this clonotype turned up a few times. CDR3 sequence: CASSYFGTGGTEAFF. The CDR3 bases are TGTGCCAGCAGTTACTTTGGGACAGGAGGAACTGAAGCTTTCTTT. The genes are TRBV6-5 and TRBJ1-1; TRBD1 agrees at 8 bases. The ends lost 1 base at V and 5 bases at J; junction bases unmatched: 6. CDR3 length: 15 amino acids. Germline loops: CDR1 MNHEY, CDR2 SVGAGI.

The gene calls are TRBV29-1 and TRBJ1-5; tentative D call: TRBD1 (5 bases). Germline assignment: CDR1 SQVTM and CDR2 ANQGSEA. The CDR3 has 12 residues. Trimming took off 7 bases at V and 3 bases at J, with 10 bases between the two ends. CDR3 in amino acids: CSGQFNNQPQHF. The CDR3 DNA reads as TGCAGCGGACAGTTCAACAATCAGCCCCAGCATTTT. Filled out from reference TRBV29-1 and TRBJ1-5, the complete variable domain reads SAVISQKPSRDICQRGTSLTIQCQVDSQVTMMFWYRQQPGQSLTLIATANQGSEATYESGFVIDKFPISRPNLTFSTLTVSNMSPEDSSIYLCSGQFNNQPQHFGDGTRLSIL.

The gene calls are TRBV6-1 and TRBJ2-1; TRBD2 aligns across 13 bases. This CDR3 region has 17 residues. Germline CDR1 reads MNHNS; CDR2 reads SASEGT. The J segment lost 5 bases and the V segment lost 9 bases, leaving 13 bases of the junction unmatched. This CDR3 is CARDPRGTSGENNEQFF. CDR3 DNA sequence: TGTGCCAGGGACCCGAGGGGGACTAGCGGGGAGAACAATGAGCAGTTCTTC.

This clonotype has a handful of counts. The J gene is TRBJ1-2, the V gene TRBV28; D not certain. Trimming stripped 2 bases from V and 8 bases from J, with 12 bases between. CDR1 and CDR2 (germline): MDHEN, SYDVKM. The CDR3 sequence is 13 residues long. The CDR3 nucleotides are TGTGCCAGCAGTTTACGGGCATGGGTAGGCTACACCTTC. Translating gives CASSLRAWVGYTF.

V gene TRBV5-4 combines with J gene TRBJ1-2; D call uncertain. The germline gives CDR1 SGHNT, CDR2 YYREEE (reference sequence). Trimming pared 0 bases from V and 4 bases from J, leaving 13 bases between. The CDR3 is made up of 15 amino acids. This CDR3 reads CASSLAGRLIYGYTF. CDR3 DNA sequence: TGTGCCAGCAGCTTGGCAGGACGACTTATCTATGGCTACACCTTC.

This rearrangement joins TRBV23-1 to TRBJ1-2, with 10 positions matching TRBD1. TRBV23-1 is treated as an ORF (open reading frame) with a function not yet certain. CDR3 length: 13 amino acids. The J segment lost 8 bases and the V segment lost 6 bases, leaving 6 bases of the junction unmatched. CDR3 sequence (DNA): TGCGCCAGCAGACTGGACAGGGGGGGCGGCTACACCTTC. Encoded protein: CASRLDRGGGYTF.